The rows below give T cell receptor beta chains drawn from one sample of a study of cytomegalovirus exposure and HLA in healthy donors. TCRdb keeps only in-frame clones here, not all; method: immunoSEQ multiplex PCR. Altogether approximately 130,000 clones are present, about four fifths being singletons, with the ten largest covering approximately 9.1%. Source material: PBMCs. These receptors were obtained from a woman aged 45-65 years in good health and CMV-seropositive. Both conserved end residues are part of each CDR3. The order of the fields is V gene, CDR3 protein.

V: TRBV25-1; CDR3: CASREAGGPHEQFF
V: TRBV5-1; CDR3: CASSLSGNNSPLHF
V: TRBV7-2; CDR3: CASRRPGLAGDTQYF
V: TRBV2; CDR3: CASGQDNYGYTF
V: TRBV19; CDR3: CASSKREGRSDTQYF
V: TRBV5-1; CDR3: CASSLSGDTDTQYF
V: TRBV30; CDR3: CAWSFGQGSEKLFF
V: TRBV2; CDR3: CASTKLMPYEQYF
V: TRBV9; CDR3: CASTRDSTFYEQYF
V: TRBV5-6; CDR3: CASSLRTSWYNEQFF
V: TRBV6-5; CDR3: CASSPTGSSEKLFF